The rows below give T cell receptor beta chains drawn from one sample of a study of blood T cell repertoires in COVID-19. Clones were sequenced by immunoSEQ multiplex PCR, and TCRdb holds only the in-frame ones, with some missing. The repertoire holds around 700,000 clones, approximately 90% seen once, with under 0.3% in the top ten. Sequencing used peripheral blood. These receptors came from a woman aged 18-29 years with acute or convalescent COVID-19. Each CDR3 is given with its conserved first and last residue. D genes are given only for firm matches. The size of a clone is reported for some rows only, either as once, few or many, or as a class for expanded clones.

V: TRBV21-1
D: NA
size: NA
J: TRBJ1-2
CDR3: CASSSWEGQSINGYTF
DNA: TGTGCCAGCAGCTCCTGGGAGGGACAATCCATTAATGGCTACACCTTC

V: TRBV7-2
D: TRBD2
size: NA
J: TRBJ2-7
CDR3: CASSPRETSGSYEQYF
DNA: TGTGCCAGCAGCCCTCGAGAGACTAGCGGCTCCTACGAGCAGTACTTC

V: TRBV6-5
D: NA
size: NA
J: TRBJ1-4
CDR3: CASIRAGGGGEKLFF
DNA: TGTGCCAGCATACGCGCGGGGGGCGGCGGAGAAAAACTGTTTTTT

V: TRBV28
D: TRBD1
size: NA
J: TRBJ1-3
CDR3: CASSPGDSIVGNTIYF
DNA: TGTGCCAGCAGTCCCGGGGACAGTATAGTCGGAAACACCATATATTTT

V: TRBV14
D: TRBD1
size: NA
J: TRBJ2-5
CDR3: CASSMTTGVVETQYF
DNA: TGTGCCAGCAGCATGACGACAGGGGTGGTAGAGACCCAGTACTTC

V: TRBV5-1
D: NA
size: NA
J: TRBJ1-1
CDR3: CASEPGDLDTEAFF
DNA: TGCGCCAGCGAGCCGGGAGATTTGGACACTGAAGCTTTCTTT

V: TRBV5-1
D: TRBD1
size: NA
J: TRBJ1-1
CDR3: CASSPGTGGTEAFF
DNA: TGCGCCAGCAGCCCCGGGACAGGGGGGACTGAAGCTTTCTTT

V: TRBV28
D: NA
size: NA
J: TRBJ1-5
CDR3: CASSQSNQPQHF
DNA: TGTGCCAGCAGTCAGAGCAATCAGCCCCAGCATTTT

V: TRBV12-3/TRBV12-4
D: TRBD1
size: NA
J: TRBJ2-7
CDR3: CASKMTGAYEQYF
DNA: TGTGCCAGCAAAATGACAGGGGCCTACGAGCAGTACTTC

V: TRBV14
D: TRBD1
size: once
J: TRBJ1-4
CDR3: CASSLAGTGIEKLFF
DNA: TGTGCCAGCAGCCTGGCCGGGACAGGGATTGAAAAACTGTTTTTT

V: TRBV4-1
D: TRBD1
size: NA
J: TRBJ1-4
CDR3: CASSQRQGVDVNFF
DNA: TGCGCCAGCAGCCAGAGACAGGGTGTCGACGTAAATTTTTTT

V: TRBV19
D: TRBD2
size: NA
J: TRBJ2-7
CDR3: CATRTSGGDTYEQYF
DNA: TGTGCCACCAGGACTAGCGGGGGGGATACCTACGAGCAGTACTTC

V: TRBV5-1
D: NA
size: NA
J: TRBJ1-2
CDR3: CASTPEVGLGYTF
DNA: TGCGCCAGCACGCCCGAAGTAGGACTTGGCTACACCTTC

V: TRBV11-2
D: NA
size: NA
J: TRBJ1-1
CDR3: CASSLTPIRKEAFF
DNA: TGTGCCAGCAGCCTTACACCCATCAGAAAGGAAGCTTTCTTT

V: TRBV27
D: NA
size: NA
J: TRBJ2-7
CDR3: CASSSGTGYEQYF
DNA: TGTGCCAGCAGTTCCGGAACAGGGTACGAGCAGTACTTC

V: TRBV27
D: NA
size: NA
J: TRBJ2-6
CDR3: CASRPDSSGANVLTF
DNA: TGTGCCAGCAGGCCCGACAGCTCTGGGGCCAACGTCCTGACTTTC

V: TRBV27
D: NA
size: few
J: TRBJ1-5
CDR3: CASSFQGNQPQHF
DNA: TGTGCCAGCAGTTTTCAGGGAAATCAGCCCCAGCATTTT

V: TRBV7-9
D: NA
size: NA
J: TRBJ1-3
CDR3: CASSLVEGRNTIYF
DNA: TGTGCCAGCAGCTTAGTCGAGGGCAGGAACACCATATATTTT

V: TRBV18
D: NA
size: NA
J: TRBJ2-7
CDR3: CASSPPFRGPEQYF
DNA: TGTGCCAGCTCACCACCTTTCCGAGGTCCTGAGCAGTACTTC

V: TRBV6-4
D: TRBD1
size: NA
J: TRBJ2-2
CDR3: CASSQDRVAGELFF
DNA: TGTGCCAGCAGTCAGGACAGGGTTGCAGGGGAGCTGTTTTTT

V: TRBV5-1
D: NA
size: NA
J: TRBJ1-4
CDR3: CASSLRGQATNEKLFF
DNA: TGCGCCAGCAGCTTGAGGGGACAAGCAACTAATGAAAAACTGTTTTTT

V: TRBV5-1
D: NA
size: NA
J: TRBJ2-5
CDR3: CASSFSAQETQYF
DNA: TGCGCCAGCAGCTTTAGTGCCCAAGAGACCCAGTACTTC

V: TRBV19
D: TRBD2
size: NA
J: TRBJ2-1
CDR3: CASSNPGTSPYNEQFF
DNA: TGTGCCAGTAGTAATCCCGGGACTAGCCCTTACAATGAGCAGTTCTTC

V: TRBV27
D: NA
size: NA
J: TRBJ2-7
CDR3: CASSPAGQPNYEQYF
DNA: TGTGCCAGCAGTCCCGCGGGACAGCCCAACTACGAGCAGTACTTC

V: TRBV10-3
D: NA
size: NA
J: TRBJ2-7
CDR3: CAISESVLKSYEQYF
DNA: TGTGCCATCAGTGAGTCAGTACTCAAATCCTACGAGCAGTACTTC

V: TRBV30
D: TRBD2
size: NA
J: TRBJ2-3
CDR3: CAWRGGTSGSTDTQYF
DNA: TGTGCCTGGAGGGGGGGGACTAGCGGGAGCACAGATACGCAGTATTTT